This T cell receptor (beta chain) stems from a study of blood T cells in healthy people across ages. Germline CDR1 is MDHEN and CDR2 is SYDVKM. The V gene lost 7 bases and the J gene lost 5 bases, with 15 bases spanning the gap. The CDR3 is 14 residues long. This clonotype was counted only a few times. Then a second PCR, running about 6 to 11 cycles, was carried out with a sample-barcoded 5' primer and a J-beta primer mix. TCRdb recomputed calls from the 5' RACE reads with MiXCR, one row per CDR3 protein. This repertoire shows some 1.5 million distinct CDR3 sequences, under 30% found once; its top ten account for roughly 8%.

This clonotype was sampled from a woman in her 30s in good health. The chain employs TRBV28 and TRBJ1-5, with D hard to call. Sequenced input: blood. CDR3 in amino acids: CASTAVGSYQPQHF. CDR3 DNA: TGTGCCAGCACCGCGGTTGGCAGCTATCAGCCCCAGCATTTT.